This TCR beta chain is from a study of OX40 agonist ivuxolimab in advanced cancers. This clone was found once. TCRdb's table, derived via immunoSEQ multiplex PCR, lists solely in-frame clones and lacks some. The sample lists roughly 110,000 clones; approximately 89% were seen once. The V and J ends lost 5 bases and 5 bases, in that order; junction bases with no gene match: 2. Germline loops: CDR1 SGHAT, CDR2 FQDESV (reference sequence). The CDR3 runs 13 residues. The genes are TRBV11-1 and TRBJ1-1, with 10 bases identical to TRBD1. The material was CD4+ or CD8+ T cells sorted from blood, obtained in a trial of the OX40 agonist ivuxolimab. The sequence was obtained from an adult with an advanced solid tumor such as melanoma, head and neck, liver or kidney cancer. CDR3 in amino acids: CASSDRGHTEAFF. CDR3 coding DNA: TGTGCCAGCAGCGACAGGGGGCATACTGAAGCTTTCTTT.